Listed below are T cell receptor beta chains from one sample, sequenced in a study of STAT3 mutations in large granular lymphocyte leukemia. Data came from immunoSEQ multiplex PCR; TCRdb stores just in-frame clones and leaves some out. The repertoire holds 9,500 to 12,000 clones, with around 57% as singletons. The specimen was peripheral blood mononuclear cells. The origin of the receptors is a boy between 10 and 17 years old with T-cell large granular lymphocyte leukemia. Some clones in this sample may be carry-over from other donors' samples. The CDR3 runs from the conserved cysteine through the conserved F or W. Fields, in order: J gene, clone size, D gene, V gene, CDR3 protein, CDR3 DNA. D genes are given only for firm matches. The size of a clone is reported for some rows only, either as once, few or many, or as a class for expanded clones.

J: TRBJ2-7; size: few; D: NA; V: TRBV30; CDR3: CAWATGGYEQYF; DNA: TGTGCCTGGGCTACTGGGGGCTACGAGCAGTACTTC
J: TRBJ2-7; size: NA; D: NA; V: TRBV27; CDR3: CASSPGPGLGSYEQYF; DNA: TGTGCCAGCAGCCCTGGGCCGGGACTGGGCTCCTACGAGCAGTACTTC
J: TRBJ2-1; size: few; D: TRBD2; V: TRBV13; CDR3: CASSFLGLAGGPGYNEQFF; DNA: TGTGCCAGCAGCTTCCTCGGACTAGCGGGAGGGCCAGGGTACAATGAGCAGTTCTTC
J: TRBJ2-3; size: once; D: NA; V: TRBV15; CDR3: CATSRTSDPFGRGTQYF; DNA: TGTGCCACCAGCAGAACCTCGGATCCTTTTGGGCGTGGTACGCAGTATTTT
J: TRBJ2-5; size: few; D: NA; V: TRBV5-1; CDR3: CASSTGQQETQYF; DNA: TGCGCCAGCAGCACCGGACAGCAAGAGACCCAGTACTTC
J: TRBJ1-2; size: NA; D: NA; V: TRBV7-2; CDR3: CASSLVLGPRTSGYTF; DNA: TGTGCCAGCAGCTTAGTTCTCGGGCCTCGTACCTCTGGCTACACCTTC
J: TRBJ1-4; size: few; D: NA; V: TRBV5-1; CDR3: CASSATTSGREKLFF; DNA: TGCGCCAGCAGCGCCACGACATCCGGACGGGAAAAACTGTTTTTT
J: TRBJ2-7; size: NA; D: NA; V: TRBV7-9; CDR3: CASSLPTDYEQYF; DNA: TGTGCCAGCAGCTTACCGACAGACTACGAGCAGTACTTC
J: TRBJ2-7; size: few; D: NA; V: TRBV19; CDR3: CASSILAPHAEQYF; DNA: TGTGCCAGTAGTATCCTGGCCCCTCACGCAGAGCAGTACTTC
J: TRBJ1-2; size: NA; D: NA; V: TRBV29-1; CDR3: CSVELELTLGYGYTF; DNA: TGCAGCGTTGAACTGGAACTAACCCTCGGCTATGGCTACACCTTC
J: TRBJ2-7; size: NA; D: NA; V: TRBV7-2; CDR3: CASSLYSSPSSYEQYF; DNA: TGTGCCAGCAGCTTATATTCGTCGCCGAGCTCCTACGAGCAGTACTTC
J: TRBJ1-5; size: NA; D: NA; V: TRBV30; CDR3: CAWSGGRNQPQHF; DNA: TGTGCCTGGAGTGGTGGTCGAAATCAGCCCCAGCATTTT
J: TRBJ1-2; size: medium-sized; D: NA; V: TRBV5-1; CDR3: CASSVTGQEVSNYGYTF; DNA: TGCGCCAGCAGCGTTACAGGACAAGAGGTTTCTAACTATGGCTACACCTTC
J: TRBJ1-4; size: NA; D: NA; V: TRBV5-5; CDR3: CASSLGRAANEKLFF; DNA: TGTGCCAGCAGCTTGGGGCGGGCGGCTAATGAAAAACTGTTTTTT
J: TRBJ1-5; size: once; D: TRBD1; V: TRBV30; CDR3: CAWSGPGQHNQPQHF; DNA: TGTGCCTGGAGTGGCCCGGGACAGCACAATCAGCCCCAGCATTTT
J: TRBJ1-2; size: few; D: TRBD1; V: TRBV30; CDR3: CAWTPGTGVGYTF; DNA: TGTGCCTGGACGCCTGGGACAGGGGTCGGCTACACCTTC
J: TRBJ1-6; size: NA; D: NA; V: TRBV27; CDR3: CASTPWGSHSPLHF; DNA: TGTGCCAGCACCCCATGGGGGAGTCATTCACCCCTCCACTTT
J: TRBJ1-2; size: once; D: TRBD1; V: TRBV7-9; CDR3: CASSLAGQDYGYTF; DNA: TGTGCCAGCAGCTTAGCGGGACAGGACTATGGCTACACCTTC
J: TRBJ1-6; size: once; D: NA; V: TRBV5-1; CDR3: CASSLSRTSSYNSPLHF; DNA: TGCGCCAGCAGCTTGTCCCGGACAAGCTCCTATAATTCACCCCTCCACTTT
J: TRBJ2-1; size: NA; D: TRBD1; V: TRBV5-6; CDR3: CASSLVWGQLNEQFF; DNA: TGTGCCAGCAGCTTGGTGTGGGGACAGCTCAATGAGCAGTTCTTC
J: TRBJ2-7; size: NA; D: NA; V: TRBV6-5; CDR3: CASSYSESSYEQYF; DNA: TGTGCCAGCAGTTACTCAGAGAGCTCCTACGAGCAGTACTTC
J: TRBJ2-3; size: NA; D: NA; V: TRBV9; CDR3: CASSANNPDTQYF; DNA: TGTGCCAGCAGCGCCAATAATCCAGATACGCAGTATTTT
J: TRBJ2-6; size: NA; D: NA; V: TRBV27; CDR3: CASSFGANVLTF; DNA: TGTGCCAGCAGTTTTGGGGCCAACGTCCTGACTTTC
J: TRBJ2-7; size: NA; D: NA; V: TRBV5-6; CDR3: CASSPGSVSYEQYF; DNA: TGTGCCAGCAGCCCCGGGAGCGTTTCCTACGAGCAGTACTTC
J: TRBJ2-3; size: NA; D: NA; V: TRBV29-1; CDR3: CSALTGISTDTQYF; DNA: TGCAGCGCGTTAACAGGAATTAGCACAGATACGCAGTATTTT
J: TRBJ2-1; size: NA; D: TRBD2; V: TRBV30; CDR3: CAWSSGSSNEQFF; DNA: TGTGCCTGGAGTAGCGGGAGCTCGAATGAGCAGTTCTTC
J: TRBJ2-5; size: once; D: TRBD1; V: TRBV5-1; CDR3: CASSKGAGQETQYF; DNA: TGCGCCAGCAGCAAGGGGGCTGGTCAAGAGACCCAGTACTTC
J: TRBJ2-1; size: NA; D: TRBD1; V: TRBV29-1; CDR3: CSARTGEAEQFF; DNA: TGCAGCGCCCGGACAGGGGAGGCTGAGCAGTTCTTC
J: TRBJ1-1; size: NA; D: NA; V: TRBV5-4; CDR3: CAILRDLNTEAFF; DNA: TGTGCCATCCTCCGGGACTTGAACACTGAAGCTTTCTTT
J: TRBJ2-3; size: NA; D: NA; V: TRBV5-1; CDR3: CASSSDGRSSTDTQYF; DNA: TGCGCCAGCAGCTCCGACGGGCGGTCTAGCACAGATACGCAGTATTTT
J: TRBJ2-7; size: few; D: NA; V: TRBV5-1; CDR3: CASKRESYEQYF; DNA: TGCGCCAGCAAACGAGAGTCTTACGAGCAGTACTTC
J: TRBJ2-1; size: medium-sized; D: TRBD2; V: TRBV6-6; CDR3: CASKLAEGGEQFF; DNA: TGTGCCAGCAAGCTAGCGGAGGGCGGTGAGCAGTTCTTC
J: TRBJ1-5; size: NA; D: NA; V: TRBV6-5; CDR3: CASSRTREQPQHF; DNA: TGTGCCAGCAGCAGGACGAGAGAACAGCCCCAGCATTTT
J: TRBJ1-2; size: NA; D: NA; V: TRBV27; CDR3: CASSLSGQTYGYTF; DNA: TGTGCCAGCAGTTTATCGGGGCAGACCTATGGCTACACCTTC
J: TRBJ1-1; size: NA; D: NA; V: TRBV21-1; CDR3: CASSNKMNTEAFF; DNA: TGTGCCAGCAGCAACAAAATGAACACTGAAGCTTTCTTT
J: TRBJ2-7; size: NA; D: TRBD2; V: TRBV9; CDR3: CASSAASGRYEQYF; DNA: TGTGCCAGCAGCGCAGCTAGCGGGAGATACGAGCAGTACTTC
J: TRBJ2-7; size: NA; D: TRBD1; V: TRBV7-9; CDR3: CASSSTGTGRHEQYF; DNA: TGTGCCAGCAGCTCCACCGGGACAGGGCGTCACGAGCAGTACTTC
J: TRBJ2-7; size: few; D: NA; V: TRBV5-1; CDR3: CASSLDNYEQYF; DNA: TGCGCCAGCAGCCTAGACAACTACGAGCAGTACTTC
J: TRBJ2-7; size: few; D: NA; V: TRBV18; CDR3: CASSPGAVSSYEQYF; DNA: TGTGCCAGCTCACCAGGGGCTGTGAGCTCCTACGAGCAGTACTTC
J: TRBJ2-3; size: few; D: NA; V: TRBV18; CDR3: CASSPPSRSTDTQYF; DNA: TGTGCCAGCTCACCACCCTCCAGGAGCACAGATACGCAGTATTTT
J: TRBJ2-5; size: NA; D: NA; V: TRBV5-1; CDR3: CASSSQGYQETQYF; DNA: TGCGCCAGCAGCTCACAGGGATACCAAGAGACCCAGTACTTC
J: TRBJ1-1; size: NA; D: NA; V: TRBV9; CDR3: CASSAMNTEAFF; DNA: TGTGCCAGCAGCGCCATGAACACTGAAGCTTTCTTT
J: TRBJ1-5; size: NA; D: NA; V: TRBV7-8; CDR3: CASSLGRHLNQPQHF; DNA: TGTGCCAGCAGCTTAGGCCGACATCTCAATCAGCCCCAGCATTTT
J: TRBJ2-1; size: NA; D: TRBD2; V: TRBV7-9; CDR3: CASSFGTRPNEQFF; DNA: TGTGCCAGCAGCTTCGGGACTAGACCCAATGAGCAGTTCTTC
J: TRBJ1-1; size: NA; D: NA; V: TRBV18; CDR3: CASSREGLDTEAFF; DNA: TGTGCCAGCTCCCGGGAAGGGCTGGACACTGAAGCTTTCTTT
J: TRBJ1-1; size: NA; D: NA; V: TRBV6-1; CDR3: CASSAAGRTEAFF; DNA: TGTGCCAGCAGTGCGGCAGGCCGGACTGAAGCTTTCTTT
J: TRBJ2-7; size: NA; D: NA; V: TRBV12-5; CDR3: CASGLGISYEQYF; DNA: TGTGCTAGTGGTTTGGGAATCTCCTACGAGCAGTACTTC
J: TRBJ1-6; size: NA; D: TRBD1; V: TRBV27; CDR3: CASRMTGRENSPLHF; DNA: TGTGCCAGCAGGATGACAGGGCGGGAAAATTCACCCCTCCACTTT
J: TRBJ2-7; size: NA; D: NA; V: TRBV7-9; CDR3: CASSLEVSYEQYF; DNA: TGTGCCAGCAGCTTAGAAGTCTCCTACGAGCAGTACTTC
J: TRBJ1-1; size: NA; D: NA; V: TRBV5-1; CDR3: CASSLLTVMNTEAFF; DNA: TGCGCCAGCAGCTTACTGACGGTCATGAACACTGAAGCTTTCTTT
J: TRBJ1-6; size: NA; D: NA; V: TRBV5-3; CDR3: CARSFRTPNHSYNSPLHF; DNA: TGTGCCAGAAGCTTCAGGACACCGAACCACTCCTATAATTCACCCCTCCACTTT
J: TRBJ1-6; size: once; D: NA; V: TRBV30; CDR3: CAWRTGNWNSPLHF; DNA: TGTGCCTGGAGGACCGGGAATTGGAATTCACCCCTCCACTTT
J: TRBJ2-7; size: NA; D: TRBD1; V: TRBV5-4; CDR3: CASSRDRGSSYEQYF; DNA: TGTGCCAGCAGCCGAGACAGGGGGAGCTCCTACGAGCAGTACTTC
J: TRBJ2-6; size: NA; D: NA; V: TRBV29-1; CDR3: CSVVAGANVLTF; DNA: TGCAGCGTTGTTGCGGGGGCCAACGTCCTGACTTTC
J: TRBJ1-2; size: NA; D: TRBD1; V: TRBV7-9; CDR3: CASSLSPGGSYGYTF; DNA: TGTGCCAGCAGCTTGAGTCCAGGGGGGTCCTATGGCTACACCTTC
J: TRBJ2-7; size: few; D: TRBD1; V: TRBV5-1; CDR3: CASSNGQGGPYEQYF; DNA: TGCGCCAGCAGCAACGGACAGGGTGGCCCCTACGAGCAGTACTTC
J: TRBJ2-7; size: NA; D: NA; V: TRBV30; CDR3: CAWSRVRTYEQYF; DNA: TGTGCCTGGAGTCGGGTCAGAACCTACGAGCAGTACTTC
J: TRBJ2-3; size: NA; D: TRBD1; V: TRBV5-1; CDR3: CASSHGQGSDTQYF; DNA: TGCGCCAGCAGCCACGGACAGGGGTCAGATACGCAGTATTTT